A selection of T cell receptor beta chains follows, all from one sample in a study of lymphopenia after photon versus proton radiotherapy. Clones were sequenced by immunoSEQ multiplex PCR, and TCRdb holds only the in-frame ones, with some missing. The sample lists approximately 12,000 clones; around 90% were seen once. The input for sequencing was peripheral blood, taken from a patient treated with photon-based radiotherapy. Receptor source: a man aged 55-75 years with pancreatic cancer. CDR3s include the opening cysteine and the closing phenylalanine or tryptophan. D genes are given only for firm matches. Expanded clones are given a class, and other clones once, few, many or no size at all.

. TRBJ1-1 TRBV7-9 TRBD1 CASSLGQGVLYTEAFF TGTGCCAGCAGCTTGGGACAGGGCGTTTTGTACACTGAAGCTTTCTTT
. TRBJ2-1 TRBV5-1 TRBD2 CASSLPRLAANNEQFF TGCGCCAGCAGCTTGCCCCGACTAGCGGCAAACAATGAGCAGTTCTTC
once TRBJ1-2 TRBV30 . CAWRYLGLWNGYTF TGTGCCTGGAGGTACCTCGGCCTGTGGAATGGCTACACCTTC
. TRBJ2-2 TRBV6-5 . CAARGTGELFF TGTGCCGCTAGGGGCACCGGGGAGCTGTTTTTT
. TRBJ2-5 TRBV7-7 . CASSPTLVSQETQYF TGTGCCAGCAGCCCAACCCTGGTGAGCCAAGAGACCCAGTACTTC
. TRBJ1-5 TRBV7-2 TRBD1 CASSSQGGQPQHF TGTGCCAGCAGCTCCCAGGGGGGTCAGCCCCAGCATTTT
. TRBJ2-7 TRBV30 . CAWGDDAAYF TGTGCCTGGGGGGACGACGCAGCGTACTTC
. TRBJ2-1 TRBV4-3 . CASSQDRISYYEQFF TGCGCCAGCAGCCAAGATCGTATTAGCTACTATGAGCAGTTCTTC
. TRBJ1-1 TRBV30 TRBD1 CAWSAKGQGVNTEAFF TGTGCCTGGAGTGCAAAAGGGCAGGGGGTGAACACTGAAGCTTTCTTT
. TRBJ1-2 TRBV30 . CAWSVRGSYGYTF TGTGCCTGGAGTGTACGGGGGTCCTATGGCTACACCTTC
. TRBJ2-5 TRBV18 . CASSPGGGGQETQYF TGTGCCAGCTCACCAGGAGGGGGAGGGCAAGAGACCCAGTACTTC
. TRBJ1-3 TRBV5-6 . CASSLSIGSFGNTIYF TGTGCCAGCAGCTTGTCTATTGGTTCTTTTGGAAACACCATATATTTT
. TRBJ2-1 TRBV16 . CASSQDRYNEQFF TGTGCCAGCAGCCAAGATCGATACAATGAGCAGTTCTTC
. TRBJ1-1 TRBV2 . CASSEVELTEAFF TGTGCCAGCAGTGAAGTGGAGTTGACTGAAGCTTTCTTT
. TRBJ2-1 TRBV7-6 TRBD2 CASSLVSGAYNEQFF TGTGCCAGCAGCTTAGTTAGCGGGGCCTACAATGAGCAGTTCTTC
. TRBJ1-2 TRBV11-1 . CASSLETNYGYTF TGTGCCAGCAGCCTCGAAACTAACTATGGCTACACCTTC
. TRBJ1-5 TRBV6-5 . CASSRQFGQPQHF TGTGCCAGCAGTCGACAGTTCGGCCAGCCCCAGCATTTT